These 9 T cell receptor beta chains were sequenced from one sample in a study of identical twins. TCRdb re-called the 5' RACE reads with MiXCR, one entry per CDR3 protein. The repertoire holds some 230,000 distinct CDR3 sequences, 6.5% seen once, with less than 15% in the top ten. These data were also filed under a second study, of T cells expressing NK-cell markers.

Material for sequencing was CD8+ T cells sorted from blood. These receptor sequences come from a young woman in good health.

This clonotype has a handful of counts. The chain is built from TRBV4-1 and TRBJ2-7; D gene unclear. Germline CDR1 and CDR2: MGHRA and YSYEKL. Trimming cost V 3 bases and J 2 bases, with 8 bases left between them. This CDR3 region has 13 residues. The CDR3 DNA reads as TGCGCCAGCAGCCAGACTTCTGCCTACGAGCAGTACTTC. It yields the protein CASSQTSAYEQYF.

This clonotype has just a few counts. The CDR3 loop is CAFSRVSSYEQYF. CDR3 bases: TGTGCCTTCTCGCGGGTGAGCTCCTACGAGCAGTACTTC. This sequence joins TRBV30 and TRBJ2-7; D is possibly TRBD2 (5 bases). V dropped 7 bases and J dropped 0 bases, with 13 bases sitting between them. Looked up from germline, CDR1 is GTSNPN and CDR2 is SVGIG (reference sequence). The length of the CDR3 is 13 residues.

This clonotype was observed a few times. The V and J genes are TRBV27 and TRBJ2-7; 9 positions agree with TRBD1. Trimming at V came to 5 bases and at J to 4 bases, leaving 9 bases not matched to a gene. CDR1 is MNHEY and CDR2 is SMNVEV in the germline V gene (reference sequence). This CDR3 is built from 15 residues. CDR3 amino acids: CASSITGGHVYEQYF. CDR3 in DNA: TGTGCCAGCAGTATTACAGGGGGCCATGTATACGAGCAGTACTTC.

This clonotype was recorded at least ten times. This sequence joins TRBV10-3 and TRBJ2-3; 7 bases align to TRBD2. V lost 4 bases, J lost 2 bases, and 9 bases stayed unmatched. The CDR3 sequence is 16 residues long. Per the germline V gene, CDR1 is ENHRY and CDR2 is SYGVKD. The CDR3 here is CAISAAGTTNTDTQYF. The CDR3 nucleotides read TGTGCCATCAGTGCGGCCGGGACTACTAACACAGATACGCAGTATTTT.

This clonotype was recorded many times. The J gene is TRBJ2-6, the V gene TRBV12-3 or TRBV12-4; D remains unclear. The length of the CDR3 is 14 residues. The V gene lost 6 bases and the J gene lost 1 base, with 7 bases spanning the gap. This CDR3 is CASSFGSGANVLTF. CDR3 in DNA: TGTGCCAGCAGCTTTGGTTCTGGGGCCAACGTCCTGACTTTC.

This clonotype was recorded many times. The chain recombines TRBV9 with TRBJ2-3, with 7 bases aligning to TRBD1. Germline V gene sequence: CDR1 SGDLS, CDR2 YYNGEE. The junction had 6 bases not matched to a gene; V was cut back by 4 bases and J by 1 base. The length of the CDR3 is 15 residues. The CDR3 sequence is CASSSRDSRTDTQYF. As DNA, the CDR3 is TGTGCCAGCAGCTCCAGGGACAGCCGCACAGATACGCAGTATTTT.

In this sample, this clonotype turned up a few times. The J gene is TRBJ2-4, the V gene TRBV6-5, with no clear D. The CDR3 loop spans 13 amino acids. Germline V gene lookup returns CDR1 MNHEY and CDR2 SVGAGI. The V gene lost 4 bases and the J gene lost 9 bases, with 13 bases spanning the gap. The CDR3 DNA sequence: TGTGCCAGCAGTTCTACACCCTCGTCCATTCAGTACTTC. It is translated as CASSSTPSSIQYF.

The V call is TRBV5-1, the J call TRBJ1-2; 8 nucleotides agree with TRBD1. Germline V CDR1 and CDR2: SGHRS, YFSETQ. The CDR3 covers 14 residues. The V segment lost 4 bases and the J segment 4 bases; nucleotides outside the gene matches: 6. The CDR3 protein is CASSPYDRGYGYTF. In nucleotides, the CDR3 is TGCGCCAGCAGCCCATACGACAGGGGCTATGGCTACACCTTC. Full variable domain (rest looked up from reference TRBV5-1 and TRBJ1-2): KAGVTQTPRYLIKTRGQQVTLSCSPISGHRSVSWYQQTPGQGLQFLFEYFSETQRNKGNFPGRFSGRQFSNSRSEMNVSTLELGDSALYLCASSPYDRGYGYTFGSGTRLTVV.

CDR3 residues: CSVGGDRAYEQYF. CDR3 coding DNA: TGCAGCGTGGGAGGGGACAGGGCCTACGAGCAGTACTTC. V is TRBV29-1 and J is TRBJ2-7, with TRBD1 matching 9 bases. CDR3 size: 13 residues. V lost 6 bases to trimming and J lost 2 bases; unmatched junction nucleotides: 5. Germline V CDR1 and CDR2: SQVTM, ANQGSEA.